These T cell receptor beta chains were read from a single sample in a study of cytomegalovirus exposure and HLA in healthy donors. Assay used: immunoSEQ multiplex PCR; TCRdb lists only in-frame clones, some missing. The sample has 75,000 to 95,000 clones. Source material: PBMCs. The receptors shown here come from a man aged 25-45 years in good health and CMV-seronegative. CDR3s include the opening cysteine and the closing phenylalanine or tryptophan. The D gene is left open where the match is weak.

len	v_gene	j_gene	d_gene	CDR3nt	CDR3aa
18	TRBV5-6	TRBJ1-5	TRBD1	TGTGCCAGCAGCTTGCGGCAGGGGGCCTTTAATAGCAATCAGCCCCAGCATTTT	CASSLRQGAFNSNQPQHF
14	TRBV7-4	TRBJ2-7	TRBD1	TGTGCCAGCAGCCGCACGGGACAGTCTTTAGAGCAGTACTTC	CASSRTGQSLEQYF
16	TRBV5-4	TRBJ1-2	TRBD1	TGTGCCAGCAGCTTGGCCGTCGGGACAGGGGCCTATGGCTACACCTTC	CASSLAVGTGAYGYTF
14	TRBV5-1	TRBJ2-7	NA	TGCGCCAGTCGATTACAGGCTACTTCCTACGAGCAGTACTTC	CASRLQATSYEQYF
16	TRBV18	TRBJ1-1	NA	TGTGCCAGCTCACCCCGGGGGGGCCTGGTGAACACTGAAGCTTTCTTT	CASSPRGGLVNTEAFF
13	TRBV4-1	TRBJ2-1	NA	TGCGCCAGCAGCCCTCGGGGGGCCGATGAGCAGTTCTTC	CASSPRGADEQFF
13	TRBV19	TRBJ1-1	NA	TGTGCCAGTACCTATTGGAGTAACACTGAAGCTTTCTTT	CASTYWSNTEAFF
14	TRBV4-3	TRBJ2-7	TRBD1	TGCGCCAGCAGCGATTGGACAGGGGTGGGCGAGCAGTACTTC	CASSDWTGVGEQYF
15	TRBV25-1	TRBJ1-3	NA	TGTGCCAGCGTAGGGGGACCGTTCTCTGGAAACACCATATATTTT	CASVGGPFSGNTIYF
15	TRBV5-1	TRBJ2-1	TRBD1	TGCGCCAGCAGCTTGGTGAGGACAGGGTACAATGAGCAGTTCTTC	CASSLVRTGYNEQFF
13	TRBV7-9	TRBJ1-1	NA	TGTGCCAGCAGCTGGTCCAGGGACACTGAAGCTTTCTTT	CASSWSRDTEAFF
15	TRBV4-1	TRBJ1-2	TRBD1	TGCGCCAGCAGCCTTTCCGGGACAGGGCGATATGGCTACACCTTC	CASSLSGTGRYGYTF
14	TRBV7-9	TRBJ2-7	TRBD1	TGTGCCAGCAGCCCGGGACAGGGTACCTACGAGCAGTACTTC	CASSPGQGTYEQYF
15	TRBV5-1	TRBJ1-1	NA	TGCGCCAGCAGGCAGGGCAGGGGCATGAACACTGAAGCTTTCTTT	CASRQGRGMNTEAFF
14	TRBV30	TRBJ1-2	TRBD1	TGTGCCTGGAGCAAGGGGGCGGGTAGCTATGGCTACACCTTC	CAWSKGAGSYGYTF
13	TRBV7-2	TRBJ2-3	TRBD1	TGTGCCAGCAGCTCCTCACAGGGGAGTACGCAGTATTTT	CASSSSQGSTQYF
17	TRBV7-6	TRBJ2-1	NA	TGTGCCAGCAGCTTACGCCTAGCCGAGAGCTCCTACAATGAGCAGTTCTTC	CASSLRLAESSYNEQFF
14	TRBV5-4	TRBJ1-2	TRBD1	TGTGCCAGCAGCTTGCCCCGGGACAGGGTGAGCTACACCTTC	CASSLPRDRVSYTF
12	TRBV4-1	TRBJ2-1	TRBD1	TGCGCCAGCAGCTTACCAGGGGGTGAGCAGTTCTTC	CASSLPGGEQFF
13	TRBV5-1	TRBJ2-1	NA	TGCGCCAGCAGCCTGACTGGCGGGGTGGAGTTGTTCTTC	CASSLTGGVELFF
13	TRBV4-1	TRBJ1-2	TRBD1	TGCGCCAGCAGCCAGCTCAGGGGGCATGGCTACACCTTC	CASSQLRGHGYTF
17	TRBV18	TRBJ1-3	NA	TGTGCCAGCTCACCACTCGCGGCAGATACTCTGACGGGCACCATATATTTT	CASSPLAADTLTGTIYF
13	TRBV9	TRBJ1-1	NA	TGTGCCAGCAGCGTCCAGGTGAACACTGAAGCTTTCTTT	CASSVQVNTEAFF
15	TRBV7-2	TRBJ1-5	NA	TGTGCCAGCAGCCCCCGTTGGGGGGTGGGTCAGCCCCAGCATTTT	CASSPRWGVGQPQHF
15	TRBV2	TRBJ2-1	TRBD2	TGTGCCAGCAGTAGACTAGCGGATCCCTACAATGAGCAGTTCTTC	CASSRLADPYNEQFF
16	TRBV5-1	TRBJ1-2	TRBD1	TGCGCCAGCAGCTTGGTCCCACAGGGGGCTTCCTATGGCTACACCTTC	CASSLVPQGASYGYTF
14	TRBV2	TRBJ2-7	TRBD1	TGTGCCAGCAGTTGGGACAGGGGGGACTACGAGCAGTACTTC	CASSWDRGDYEQYF
14	TRBV29-1	TRBJ2-2	NA	TGCAGCGCCCGACTCACAGGGTACGCCGGGGAGCTGTTTTTT	CSARLTGYAGELFF
13	TRBV4-3	TRBJ1-3	NA	TGCGCCAGCAGCCAAGGTGCGGGAAACACCATATATTTT	CASSQGAGNTIYF
16	TRBV9	TRBJ1-2	TRBD1	TGTGCCAGCAGCGTAGCTACTCAGGGGGGCAACTATGGCTACACCTTC	CASSVATQGGNYGYTF
13	TRBV2	TRBJ2-1	NA	TGTGCCAGCAAGGACAGTTTTTACAATGAGCAGTTCTTC	CASKDSFYNEQFF
15	TRBV6-1	TRBJ2-2	NA	TGTGCCAGCGTCAGACTAGATGTGGGAACCGGGGAGCTGTTTTTT	CASVRLDVGTGELFF
18	TRBV30	TRBJ2-2	TRBD2	TGTGCCTGGAGGCACCCGGGACTAGCGGGAACGAACACCGGGGAGCTGTTTTTT	CAWRHPGLAGTNTGELFF
12	TRBV29-1	TRBJ2-7	NA	TGCAGCGTTGTGTACGGGACCTACGAGCAGTACTTC	CSVVYGTYEQYF
14	TRBV9	TRBJ2-3	NA	TGTGCCAGCAGCGACTGGACTGTCTCAGATACGCAGTATTTT	CASSDWTVSDTQYF
13	TRBV5-1	TRBJ2-7	NA	TGCGCCAGCAGTCTGCGGGGGCACTACGAGCAGTACTTC	CASSLRGHYEQYF
13	TRBV11-3	TRBJ1-4	NA	TGTGCCAGCAGCTTAGACAGGAATGAAAAACTGTTTTTT	CASSLDRNEKLFF
15	TRBV30	TRBJ2-3	TRBD2	TGTGCCTGGAGGGTGGGCGGGAGGTCCACAGATACGCAGTATTTT	CAWRVGGRSTDTQYF
17	TRBV10-1	TRBJ1-3	NA	TGCGCCGGCAGTGAGTCAATTTCCGGGGTCTCCGGAAACACCATATATTTT	CAGSESISGVSGNTIYF
11	TRBV6-6	TRBJ1-1	NA	TGTGCCAGCGCAGGGTACACTGAAGCTTTCTTT	CASAGYTEAFF
15	TRBV6-5	TRBJ1-1	NA	TGTGCCAGCAGTTACTCGGTGGGGGCGAACACTGAAGCTTTCTTT	CASSYSVGANTEAFF
14	TRBV15	TRBJ1-6	TRBD1	TGTGCCACCAGCAGGGACAGGGCTGACTCACCCCTCCACTTT	CATSRDRADSPLHF
15	TRBV7-9	TRBJ1-3	NA	TGTGCCAGCACCCCTCAGGGCTGGTCTGGAAACACCATATATTTT	CASTPQGWSGNTIYF
15	TRBV6-5	TRBJ2-1	TRBD2	TGTGCCAGCAGTTACGCGGGGGGGCGCTACAATGAGCAGTTCTTC	CASSYAGGRYNEQFF
15	TRBV6-5	TRBJ1-1	NA	TGTGCCAGCAGCCCGGCCCGGGACACCCCAAGTGGGGCTTTCTTT	CASSPARDTPSGAFF
15	TRBV18	TRBJ1-2	TRBD1	TGTGCCAGCTCACCACCAAAGGGACAGGGCTATGGCTACACCTTC	CASSPPKGQGYGYTF
13	TRBV18	TRBJ2-7	NA	TGTGCCAGCTCACCGGGCAGGTCCTACGAGCAGTACTTC	CASSPGRSYEQYF
15	TRBV11-2	TRBJ1-1	NA	TGTGCCAGCATCCGCTTCGCCAGGGGTGGCACTGAAGCTTTCTTT	CASIRFARGGTEAFF
20	TRBV4-1	TRBJ2-1	NA	TGCGCCAGCAGCCGGAACGTGGACAGAGTTACTTCTTTTCGTAGCAATGAGCAGTTCTTC	CASSRNVDRVTSFRSNEQFF
14	TRBV6-5	TRBJ2-1	TRBD1	TGTGCCAGCAGCAGTTGGGACAGTTACAATGAGCAGTTCTTC	CASSSWDSYNEQFF
13	TRBV10-3	TRBJ2-7	NA	TGTGCCATCAGTGAGCCCCGGTCTTACGAGCAGTACTTC	CAISEPRSYEQYF
15	TRBV11-1	TRBJ2-1	TRBD2	TGTGCCAGCAGCGTTAGCGGGGGGGCCTATGATGAGCAGTTCTTC	CASSVSGGAYDEQFF
14	TRBV6-6	TRBJ1-2	NA	TGTGCCAGCAGTTACTTGGGGCAGCCGTATGGCTACACCTTC	CASSYLGQPYGYTF
12	TRBV5-1	TRBJ2-3	TRBD1	TGCGCCAGCAGCTTGGGAGGGACAGGCGCGTATTTT	CASSLGGTGAYF
15	TRBV9	TRBJ2-4	TRBD1	TGTGCCAGCAGCGTCTCCGGGACAGCTAAAAACATTCAGTACTTC	CASSVSGTAKNIQYF
16	TRBV29-1	TRBJ1-4	NA	TGCAGCGTTGAGCCCGGAAGGGGCGCAACTAATGAAAAACTGTTTTTT	CSVEPGRGATNEKLFF
13	TRBV2	TRBJ2-5	TRBD1	TGTGCCAGCAGTGTTGGACAGGGGGAGACCCAGTACTTC	CASSVGQGETQYF
15	TRBV28	TRBJ2-7	NA	TGTGCCAGCAGTTTATGGGGGACTGGCTCGGGGGAGCAGTACTTC	CASSLWGTGSGEQYF
13	TRBV4-2	TRBJ2-7	NA	TGTGCCAGCAGCCAAATCATTTCCTACGAGCAGTACTTC	CASSQIISYEQYF